This T cell receptor (beta chain) was captured in a study of shared clonotypes between healthy human individuals. The study, taken as a whole, reports: The naive CD4 repertoires of a handful of donors were compared, and roughly 5% of clonotypes were shared. Compared with clonotypes that all four donors shared, non-shared clonotypes had lower generation probabilities. On the whole, naive subsets had larger estimated richness than memory subsets had.

Generated by immunoSEQ multiplex PCR, the TCRdb table keeps only in-frame clones and is missing some. The table records around 1,900,000 clones, 85% to 95% of them present only once. As concerns this clone: Its matching antigen is unknown.

Naive CD8 cells lacked CD45RO, underwent positive selection for CCR7 and left out terminally differentiated effector memory CD45RA+ cells. This sequence originates from a man aged 18 to 35 in good health. Some clones in this sample may be carry-over from other donors' samples. Sequenced: naive CD8+ T cells from PBMCs.

CDR3: CASSIQAMNTEAFF. CDR3 DNA: TGTGCCAGTAGTATCCAGGCTATGAACACTGAAGCTTTCTTT. The J gene is TRBJ1-1, the V gene TRBV19; D is undetermined. This CDR3 region has 14 residues. With 3 bases removed from V and 0 bases from J, the gap between germline ends came to 8 bases. Germline CDR1 and CDR2: LNHDA and SQIVND (reference sequence).